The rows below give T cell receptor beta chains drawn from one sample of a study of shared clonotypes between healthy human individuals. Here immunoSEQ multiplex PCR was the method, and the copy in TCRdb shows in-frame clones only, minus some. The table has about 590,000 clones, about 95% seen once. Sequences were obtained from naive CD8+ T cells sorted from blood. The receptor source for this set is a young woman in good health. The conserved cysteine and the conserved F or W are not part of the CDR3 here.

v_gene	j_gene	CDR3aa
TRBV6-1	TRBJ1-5	ASTSERTENQPQH
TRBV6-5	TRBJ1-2	ASSYQGNGYT
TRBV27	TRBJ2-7	ASSPGLAGGSYEQY
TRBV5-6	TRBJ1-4	ASSSTVAHEKLF
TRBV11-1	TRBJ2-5	ASSSTGGGETQY
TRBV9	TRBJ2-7	ASSAYGAGATEQY
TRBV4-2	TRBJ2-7	ASSPLGIAESLTYEQY
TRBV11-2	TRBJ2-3	ASGGREGTLSTDTQY
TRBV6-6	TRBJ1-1	ASKKTGDPDNTEAF
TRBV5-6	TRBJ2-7	ASTNVGSYEQY
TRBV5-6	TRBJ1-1	ASSSGDTEAF
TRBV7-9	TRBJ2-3	ASSLEGQGDTDTQY
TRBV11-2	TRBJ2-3	ASRTSGSRADTQY
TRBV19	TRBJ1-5	ASNSWTEDESTQPQH
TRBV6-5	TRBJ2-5	ASSLWTSGGETQY
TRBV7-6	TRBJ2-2	ASSVLAGGSTKNTGELF
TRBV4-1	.	ASSPKHTTYEQY
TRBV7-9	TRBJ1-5	ASSLGQGDQPQH
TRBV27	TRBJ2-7	ASSYLPGSVGKDEQY
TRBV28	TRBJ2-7	ASSLRDRGYEQY
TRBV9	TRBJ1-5	ASSGSQGNQPQH
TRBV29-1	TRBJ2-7	SVGSGNEQY
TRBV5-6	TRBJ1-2	ASSRLGVGYGYT
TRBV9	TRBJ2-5	ASSSLARYQETQY
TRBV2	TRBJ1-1	ASMGSGSTEAF
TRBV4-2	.	ASSQPDWSYEQY
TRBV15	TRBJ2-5	ATSSPLGTQY
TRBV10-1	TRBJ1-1	ASSERVGNTEAF
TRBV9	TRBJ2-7	ASSVGLAGDEQY
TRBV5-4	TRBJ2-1	ASSPVGTSGSNEQF
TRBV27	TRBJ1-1	ASRRTVMNTEAF
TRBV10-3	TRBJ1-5	AISERQTELKNSNQPQH
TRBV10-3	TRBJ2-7	AISESAISYEQY
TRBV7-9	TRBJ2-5	ASSAGQQETQY
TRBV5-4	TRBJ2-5	ASSLGGTQY
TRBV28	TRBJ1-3	ASSFSGVELAPGNTIY
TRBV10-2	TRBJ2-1	ATYRAYNEQF
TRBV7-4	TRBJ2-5	ASSTGRGGETQY
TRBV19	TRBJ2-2	ASTPIDGRALDNPGELF
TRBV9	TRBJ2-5	ANGEGETQY
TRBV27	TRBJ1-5	ASSLRDSNQPQH
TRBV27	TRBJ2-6	ASTNRTWGLGANVLT
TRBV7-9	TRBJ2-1	ASTLAGGISYNEQF
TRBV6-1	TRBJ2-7	ASSERDYFYEQY
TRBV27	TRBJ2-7	ASSLRGGLDYEQY
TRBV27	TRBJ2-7	ASSLGTGTGEQY
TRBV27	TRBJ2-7	ASSERGFKDEQY
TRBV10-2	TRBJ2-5	ASNPGQGAETQY
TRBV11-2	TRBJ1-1	ASSLFGRTTEAF
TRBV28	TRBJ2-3	ASRSGADYTQY
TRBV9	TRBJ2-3	ASSVRPDSQGTDTQY
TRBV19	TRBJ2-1	ASSIGLTEQF
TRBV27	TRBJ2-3	ASSFATGTSGRWVSTDTQY
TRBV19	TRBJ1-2	ASTPGRVGLYTSYGYT
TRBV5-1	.	ASSLVGSVAYEQY